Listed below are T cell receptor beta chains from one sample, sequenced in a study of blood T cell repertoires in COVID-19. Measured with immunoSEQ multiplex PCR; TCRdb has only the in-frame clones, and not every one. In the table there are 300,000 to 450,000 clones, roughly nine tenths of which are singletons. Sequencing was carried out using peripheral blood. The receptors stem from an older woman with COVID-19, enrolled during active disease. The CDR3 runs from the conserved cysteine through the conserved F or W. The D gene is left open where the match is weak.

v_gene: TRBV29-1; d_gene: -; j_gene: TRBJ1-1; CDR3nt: TGCAGCGTTCTGGGCGCTTTGGGAGCTTTCTTT; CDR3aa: CSVLGALGAFF
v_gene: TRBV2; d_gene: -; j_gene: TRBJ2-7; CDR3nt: TGTGCCAGCAGTGACGTAGTCACCACCTACGAGCAGTACTTC; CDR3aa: CASSDVVTTYEQYF
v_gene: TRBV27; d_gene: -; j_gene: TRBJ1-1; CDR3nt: TGTGCCAGCAGCGTTAACAGAGTCGGTACTGAAGCTTTCTTT; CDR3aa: CASSVNRVGTEAFF
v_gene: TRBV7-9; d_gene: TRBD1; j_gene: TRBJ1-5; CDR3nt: TGTGCCAGCAGCTTACAGGGGGCCCAGCCCCAGCATTTT; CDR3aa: CASSLQGAQPQHF
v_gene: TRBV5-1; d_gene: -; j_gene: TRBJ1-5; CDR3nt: TGCGCCAGCAGCTTGAGCGGGGTACCCAATCAGCCCCAGCATTTT; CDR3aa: CASSLSGVPNQPQHF
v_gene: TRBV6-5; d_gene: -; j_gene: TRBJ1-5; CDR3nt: TGTGCCAGCAGTTCAGGAGGGGCGAGCAATCAGCCCCAGCATTTT; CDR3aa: CASSSGGASNQPQHF
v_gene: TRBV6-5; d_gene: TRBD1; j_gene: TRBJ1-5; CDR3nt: TGTGCCAGCAGTTCGACAGGGGTACAGCCCCAGCATTTT; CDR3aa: CASSSTGVQPQHF
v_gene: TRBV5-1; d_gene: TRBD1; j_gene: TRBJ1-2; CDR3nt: TGCGCCAGCTCCGGGACAGGGAACTATGGCTACACCTTC; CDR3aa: CASSGTGNYGYTF
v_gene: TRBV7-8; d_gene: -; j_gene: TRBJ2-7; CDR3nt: TGTGCCAGCAGCCCCCGGACAACGAACTCCTACGAGCAGTACTTC; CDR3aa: CASSPRTTNSYEQYF
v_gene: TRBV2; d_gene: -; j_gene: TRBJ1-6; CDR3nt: TGTGCCAGCAGCATGACAAGTTTGGATTCACCCCTCCACTTT; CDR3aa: CASSMTSLDSPLHF
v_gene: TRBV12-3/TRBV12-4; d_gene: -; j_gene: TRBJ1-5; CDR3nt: TGTGCCAGCAGTTGGGGGGGAACTCAGCCCCAGCATTTT; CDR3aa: CASSWGGTQPQHF
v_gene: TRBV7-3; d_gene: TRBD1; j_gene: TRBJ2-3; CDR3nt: TGTGCCAGCAGCCCCACCGGGACAGCGACAGATACGCAGTATTTT; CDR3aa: CASSPTGTATDTQYF